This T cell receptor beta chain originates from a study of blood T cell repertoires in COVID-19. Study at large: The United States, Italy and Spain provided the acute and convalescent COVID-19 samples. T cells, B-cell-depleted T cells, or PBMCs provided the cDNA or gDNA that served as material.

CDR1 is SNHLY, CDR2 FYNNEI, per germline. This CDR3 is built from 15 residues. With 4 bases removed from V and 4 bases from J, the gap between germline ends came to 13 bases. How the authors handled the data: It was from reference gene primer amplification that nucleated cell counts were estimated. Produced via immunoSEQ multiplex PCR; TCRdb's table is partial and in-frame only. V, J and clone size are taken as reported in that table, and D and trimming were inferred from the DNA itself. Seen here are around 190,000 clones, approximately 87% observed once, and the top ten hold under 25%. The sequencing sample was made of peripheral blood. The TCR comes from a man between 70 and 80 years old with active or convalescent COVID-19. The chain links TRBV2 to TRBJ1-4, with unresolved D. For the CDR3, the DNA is TGTGCCAGCAGTGGACGGGGAAGGATTAATGAAAAACTGTTTTTT. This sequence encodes CASSGRGRINEKLFF.